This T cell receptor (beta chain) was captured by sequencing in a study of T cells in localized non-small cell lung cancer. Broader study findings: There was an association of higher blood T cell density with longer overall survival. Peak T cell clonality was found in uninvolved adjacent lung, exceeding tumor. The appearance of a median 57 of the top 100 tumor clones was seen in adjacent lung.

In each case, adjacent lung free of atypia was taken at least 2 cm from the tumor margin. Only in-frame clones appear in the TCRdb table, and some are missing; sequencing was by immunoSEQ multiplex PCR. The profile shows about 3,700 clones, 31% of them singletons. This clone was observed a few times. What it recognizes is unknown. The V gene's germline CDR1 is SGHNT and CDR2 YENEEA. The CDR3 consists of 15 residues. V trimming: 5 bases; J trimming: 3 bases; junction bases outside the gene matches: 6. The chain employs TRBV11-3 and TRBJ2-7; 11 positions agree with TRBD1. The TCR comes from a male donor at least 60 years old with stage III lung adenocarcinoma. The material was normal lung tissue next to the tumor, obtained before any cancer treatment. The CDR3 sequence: CASSVAGTGGYEQYF. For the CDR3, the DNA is TGTGCCAGCAGCGTTGCCGGGACAGGGGGCTACGAGCAGTACTTC.